These 5 T cell receptor beta chains originate from one sample sequenced in a study of PD-L1 blockade in urothelial cancer (dated 2017 in TCRdb). The library was produced with the immunoSEQ multiplex PCR assay. This is the immuneACCESS table as TCRdb keeps it, with only in-frame sequences that have V and J called. A part of the clones is gone; compared with another copy, unresolved V genes explain less than half, and the rest is unexplained. For this sample there are 25,000 to 35,000 clones; 87% appear just once. More than 3% of the sample belongs to the ten largest clones. The sequencing here drew on PBMCs, taken around atezolizumab (anti-PD-L1) treatment. These receptors were collected from a man aged 45-65 years with urothelial cancer.

This clone was recorded once. The gene calls are TRBV4-3 and TRBJ2-5; weak D call: TRBD2 (6 bases). This CDR3 region has 15 residues. V dropped 0 bases and J dropped 4 bases, with 12 bases sitting between them. Per germline, CDR1 LGHNA and CDR2 YSLEER. The CDR3 reads CASSQDRASAETQYF. The DNA of the CDR3 is TGCGCCAGCAGCCAAGATCGGGCTAGCGCAGAGACCCAGTACTTC.

V usage is TRBV7-8 and J usage is TRBJ1-2; 9 bases fit TRBD1. This CDR3 spans 16 amino acids. Germline V gives CDR1 SGHVS, CDR2 FQNEAQ. The V segment lost 3 bases and the J segment 3 bases; nucleotides outside the gene matches: 8. The CDR3 DNA reads as TGTGCCAGCAGCTTGGGGACAGGGAGTTCGGACTATGGCTACACCTTC. Residues: CASSLGTGSSDYGYTF.

The V and J genes are TRBV6-5 and TRBJ1-1; D unresolved. V lost 4 bases and J lost 0, with 9 bases in between. Germline V gives CDR1 MNHEY, CDR2 SVGAGI. This CDR3 region has 14 residues. The CDR3 protein is CASSWAQVNTEAFF. The CDR3 DNA follows: TGTGCCAGCAGTTGGGCCCAGGTGAACACTGAAGCTTTCTTT.

This clone came up once. This chain connects TRBV27 to TRBJ1-1; D is uncertain. The V gene lost 2 bases and the J gene lost 0 bases, with 16 bases spanning the gap. CDR1 MNHEY and CDR2 SMNVEV come from the germline V gene (reference sequence). This CDR3 has 17 amino acids. The CDR3 loop reads CASSLHGGFGMNTEAFF. The CDR3 DNA reads as TGTGCCAGCAGTTTACACGGAGGGTTTGGGATGAACACTGAAGCTTTCTTT.

This chain links TRBV28 with TRBJ2-7, with D possibly being TRBD1 (5 bases). Trimming cost V 8 bases and J 5 bases, with 10 bases left between them. The CDR3 sequence is 11 residues long. Per germline, CDR1 MDHEN and CDR2 SYDVKM. CDR3 in DNA: TGTGCCAGCTCAGGGTATCACGAGCAGTACTTC. Its translation: CASSGYHEQYF.